The sequence of this T cell receptor (beta chain) was determined in a study of T cell repertoires in cytomegalovirus infection. In TCRdb, the reads were re-called with MiXCR into one record per CDR3 protein. The table shows 160,000 or so distinct CDR3 sequences, with about 20% occurring only once. In its sample, this clonotype was seen a few times. Its antigen is still unknown. Sequencing was performed on CD8+ T cells from cultured PBMCs, taken from culture after CMV antigen stimulation. This clonotype was sampled from a human donor in good health (CMV status not recorded). Some clones in this sample may be carry-over from other donors' samples.

This CDR3 is CASSDSSGGANEQFF. CDR3 nucleotide sequence: TGTGCCAGCAGTGACTCTAGCGGGGGGGCCAATGAGCAGTTCTTC. V usage is TRBV6-4 and J usage is TRBJ2-1; 11 bases fit TRBD2. The CDR3 spans 15 residues. After removal of 0 bases from V and 6 bases from J, the junction contained 1 base not matched to a gene. The germline V gene encodes CDR1 MRHNA and CDR2 SNTAGT.